This T cell receptor beta chain was sequenced during a study of T cells after yellow fever vaccination. Study-wide points: Sorted repertoires could include abundant contaminating clonotypes from bulk cells.

Researchers made TCR cDNA using 5'RACE template switching, and this step added a universal primer site and UMIs. One entry per CDR3 protein, called by TCRdb with MiXCR from the 5' RACE reads. The sample has a few hundred thousand distinct CDR3 sequences, 3.5% to 4.5% seen once. The V gene lost 5 bases and the J gene lost 3 bases, with 7 bases spanning the gap. Germline CDR1 is SEHNR and CDR2 is FQNEAQ (reference sequence). This CDR3 has 13 amino acids. This clonotype was counted ten times or more. Its target is not known. The input for sequencing was PBMCs, taken 15 days after the yellow fever booster vaccination. V is TRBV7-9 and J is TRBJ2-2; D is unclear. This clonotype was sampled from a man in his late teens or twenties who received the YFV17D yellow fever vaccine. The CDR3 region is CASSPSYTGELFF. In nucleotides, the CDR3 is TGTGCCAGCAGCCCGAGTTACACCGGGGAGCTGTTTTTT.